Included here is one TCR beta chain sequence, with context. Germline CDR1 SGHTA, CDR2 FQGNSA. The CDR3 spans 16 residues. Deletions cut 8 bases from V and 1 base from J, with 20 bases between. This table comes from immunoSEQ multiplex PCR, and its TCRdb copy is limited to in-frame clones, with some not included. The sample comprises approximately 340,000 clones, roughly 90% of which are singletons, and approximately 9.3% rests with the top ten. This sample is part of a study of blood T cell repertoires in COVID-19. Study-level information: PBMCs, B-cell-depleted T cells, or T cells provided the cDNA or gDNA that made up the material.

This sequence originates from a man aged 30-40 years with COVID-19, enrolled during active disease. Sequencing input: peripheral blood. V is TRBV7-2 and J is TRBJ1-1; perhaps TRBD1 as D (6 bases). In nucleotides, the CDR3 is TGTGCCAGCTGCATGGGGGGGGGCGCTGGGAACACTGAAGCTTTCTTT. Its protein product is CASCMGGGAGNTEAFF.